Each of the 25 T cell receptor beta chains below was sequenced from the same sample in a study of CD4 T cells in relation to SARS-CoV-2 and coronaviruses. CD4+ T cells from unexposed donors were obtained before the COVID-19 pandemic (2011-2018). The cells were cultured for 9 to 11 days before CD4+ T cells were isolated. Using immunoSEQ multiplex PCR, the repertoire was profiled, and TCRdb retains in-frame clones only, with some absent. The data contain about 26,000 clones, around 75% of them singletons. Antigens of these TCRs are unknown. The sequencing sample was made of CD4+ T cells from PBMCs, cultured in vitro. The receptors stem from a human donor in good health.

This chain links TRBV19 with TRBJ2-1; TRBD1 matches at 11 bases. V shed 10 bases, J shed 0 bases, and the junction held 8 bases outside the gene matches. The CDR3 extends over 16 amino acids. Germline V gene sequence: CDR1 LNHDA, CDR2 SQIVND (reference sequence). The CDR3 nucleotides read TGTGCCACCGGACAGGGGGCCCCCTACTCCTACAATGAGCAGTTCTTC. Amino acids: CATGQGAPYSYNEQFF.

CDR3 coding DNA: TGCGCCAGCTCAAACTCTGGGGCCAACGTCCTGACTTTC. It translates to CASSNSGANVLTF. The J gene is TRBJ2-6, the V gene TRBV10-2; D is ambiguous. Germline V CDR1 and CDR2: WSHSY, SAAADI. The ends were cut back, 8 bases at V and 0 bases at J, with 5 bases in the middle. There are 13 residues in the CDR3.

V and J are TRBV5-1 and TRBJ1-2, with D unclear. Germline V gene sequence: CDR1 SGHRS, CDR2 YFSETQ. The CDR3 is made up of 12 amino acids. Between the trimmed V and J ends, which lost 5 bases and 2 bases, there was a span of 7 bases. CDR3 in amino acids: CASRDRNYGYTF. CDR3 sequence (DNA): TGCGCCAGCAGGGATAGGAACTATGGCTACACCTTC.

The rearrangement joins TRBV12-3 or TRBV12-4 to TRBJ2-7; D not resolved. Trimming cost V 3 bases and J 7 bases, with 7 bases left between them. The CDR3 covers 11 residues. CDR3 sequence: CASSFLAEQYF. For the CDR3, the DNA is TGTGCCAGCAGTTTCTTAGCTGAGCAGTACTTC.

The table lists this clone with a few counts. The rearrangement links TRBV9 to TRBJ2-5; a possible D gene is TRBD2 (6 bases). Deletions cut 0 bases from V and 1 base from J, with 10 bases between. Per the germline V gene, CDR1 is SGDLS and CDR2 is YYNGEE. This CDR3 has 15 amino acids. CDR3 coding DNA: TGTGCCAGCAGCGTAGGGGTTAGCGGCCAAGAGACCCAGTACTTC. Translating gives CASSVGVSGQETQYF.

This rearrangement joins TRBV6-2 or TRBV6-3 to TRBJ2-7; D unresolved. The CDR3 loop spans 12 amino acids. The germline CDR1 and CDR2 sequences are MNHEY and SVGEGT. Trimming shortened V by 0 bases and J by 4 bases, and 4 bases separated the two germline ends. This CDR3 reads CASSYSTYEQYF. Here the CDR3 DNA reads TGTGCCAGCAGTTACTCGACGTACGAGCAGTACTTC.

CDR3: CASSPPGTSGSRNEQFF. The CDR3, as DNA: TGTGCCAGCAGCCCACCAGGGACTAGCGGGAGTCGGAATGAGCAGTTCTTC. The V and J genes are TRBV7-9 and TRBJ2-1; 14 bases agree with TRBD2. Germline V gives CDR1 SEHNR, CDR2 FQNEAQ (reference sequence). The CDR3 sequence is 17 residues long. The ends lost 5 bases at V and 7 bases at J; junction bases unmatched: 10.

This clone was observed once. CDR3 residues: CASSQDRSYGYTF. CDR3 coding DNA: TGTGCCAGTAGTCAAGACAGAAGCTATGGCTACACCTTC. The V call is TRBV19, the J call TRBJ1-2; D possibly corresponds to TRBD1 (5 bases). Germline CDR1 is LNHDA and CDR2 is SQIVND (reference sequence). This CDR3 region has 13 residues. Trimming pared 5 bases from V and 4 bases from J, leaving 11 bases between.

This clone was seen only a few times. This chain uses TRBV19 with TRBJ2-2; 7 bases align to TRBD1. With V trimmed by 4 bases and J by 0 bases, 11 bases remained unmatched. Germline CDR1 is LNHDA and CDR2 is SQIVND (reference sequence). The CDR3 is made up of 18 amino acids. The CDR3 reads CASSSLTGTATNTGELFF. The DNA for the CDR3 is TGTGCCAGTAGTAGCCTTACCGGGACAGCGACGAACACCGGGGAGCTGTTTTTT.

The V call is TRBV4-3, the J call TRBJ2-7; 8 bases fit TRBD1. The J segment lost 1 base and the V segment lost 2 bases, leaving 4 bases of the junction unmatched. The CDR3 is 15 amino acids. Germline CDR1 and CDR2: LGHNA and YSLEER. CDR3 region: CASSQRTGKSYEQYF. In DNA, the CDR3 is TGCGCCAGCAGCCAAAGGACAGGGAAATCCTACGAGCAGTACTTC.

The chain couples TRBV28 to TRBJ1-4; TRBD1 agrees at 9 bases. The CDR3 spans 14 residues. Trimming took 5 bases from V and 8 from J; bases not matched to a gene: 6. Germline lookup yields CDR1 MDHEN and CDR2 SYDVKM. The CDR3 DNA sequence: TGTGCCAGCAGTGCCCACAGGGGGCAGGAAAAACTGTTTTTT. Translated: CASSAHRGQEKLFF.

The chain carries TRBV21-1 and TRBJ1-4; the table calls TRBD1, which could not be checked here. TRBV21-1 is a pseudogene locus. The CDR3 extends over 16 amino acids. The CDR3 spells CASSKESGQGLEKLFF. In nucleotides, the CDR3 is TGTGCCAGCAGCAAAGAATCGGGACAGGGTTTGGAAAAACTGTTTTTT.

This sequence joins TRBV7-2 and TRBJ1-1, with TRBD1 as a possible D gene (5 bases). Germline values: CDR1 SGHTA, CDR2 FQGNSA. CDR3 length: 16 residues. The V end was cut by 1 base, the J end by 1 base, with 13 bases between. The CDR3 coding sequence is TGTGCCAGCAGCTTAGGGGCAGGTGGACAGAACACTGAAGCTTTCTTT. Translation gives CASSLGAGGQNTEAFF. Filled out from reference TRBV7-2 and TRBJ1-1, the complete variable domain reads GAGVSQSPSNKVTEKGKDVELRCDPISGHTALYWYRQSLGQGLEFLIYFQGNSAPDKSGLPSDRFSAERTGGSVSTLTIQRTQQEDSAVYLCASSLGAGGQNTEAFFGQGTRLTVV.

This chain connects TRBV6-5 to TRBJ1-1; no definite D call. V was cut by 6 bases and J by 7 bases, with 12 bases left in between. Germline assignment: CDR1 MNHEY and CDR2 SVGAGI. The CDR3 sequence is 12 residues long. The CDR3 DNA is TGTGCCAGCAGGAAGGTCGACTTTGAAGCTTTCTTT. Translated, it gives CASRKVDFEAFF.

The rearrangement joins TRBV25-1 to TRBJ2-7, with 7 bases lining up with TRBD1. V lost 5 bases to trimming and J lost 1 base; unmatched junction nucleotides: 8. This CDR3 is 15 amino acids long. Germline V gene sequence: CDR1 MGHDK, CDR2 SYGVNS. CDR3 protein: CASSPSNRGSYEQYF. The CDR3 DNA reads as TGTGCCAGCAGTCCATCCAACAGGGGATCCTACGAGCAGTACTTC.

The count of this clone is one. J is TRBJ2-1 and V is TRBV7-9, with D uncertain. This CDR3 has 16 residues. Looked up from germline, CDR1 is SEHNR and CDR2 is FQNEAQ (reference sequence). Trimming shortened V by 2 bases and J by 1 base, and 12 bases separated the two germline ends. DNA of the CDR3: TGTGCCAGCAGCTTATATATACGTTCTTCCTACAATGAGCAGTTCTTC. Protein: CASSLYIRSSYNEQFF.

V usage is TRBV7-6 and J usage is TRBJ2-7; 9 bases map to TRBD2. Germline V gene data show CDR1 as SGHVS and CDR2 as FNYEAQ. The trim removed 0 bases at V and 4 bases at J, leaving 10 bases unmatched. This CDR3 is built from 17 residues. In nucleotides, the CDR3 is TGTGCCAGCAGCTTAGCGGGGCGGGAGGGCCGTTTTTACGAGCAGTACTTC. Translating it yields CASSLAGREGRFYEQYF.

The chain recombines TRBV2 with TRBJ1-2; no clear D. V was pared by 4 bases and J by 2 bases, with 5 bases between. The CDR3 runs 12 residues. Germline V CDR1 and CDR2: SNHLY, FYNNEI. The CDR3 DNA is TGTGCCAGCAGTGGCCAGAACTATGGCTACACCTTC. Its protein is CASSGQNYGYTF. The whole variable domain, filled in from reference TRBV2 and TRBJ1-2, reads EPEVTQTPSHQVTQMGQEVILRCVPISNHLYFYWYRQILGQKVEFLVSFYNNEISEKSEIFDDQFSVERPDGSNFTLKIRSTKLEDSAMYFCASSGQNYGYTFGSGTRLTVV.

V is TRBV9 and J is TRBJ2-2; no reliable D call. The V gene lost 1 base and the J gene lost 3 bases, with 16 bases spanning the gap. The V gene's germline CDR1 is SGDLS and CDR2 YYNGEE. This CDR3 comprises 17 residues. This chain's CDR3 is CASSVPAFRPDTGELFF. The CDR3, as DNA: TGTGCCAGCAGCGTACCTGCCTTCCGCCCGGACACCGGGGAGCTGTTTTTT.

V usage is TRBV7-2 and J usage is TRBJ2-7; TRBD2 agrees at 14 bases. The V segment lost 1 base and the J segment 2 bases; nucleotides outside the gene matches: 1. Per the germline V gene, CDR1 is SGHTA and CDR2 is FQGNSA. The CDR3 runs to 16 residues. CDR3 DNA: TGTGCCAGCAGCTTAGAGGGACTAGCGGGGGCCTACGAGCAGTACTTC. This sequence encodes CASSLEGLAGAYEQYF. Supplemented by reference TRBV7-2 and TRBJ2-7, the full variable domain reads GAGVSQSPSNKVTEKGKDVELRCDPISGHTALYWYRQSLGQGLEFLIYFQGNSAPDKSGLPSDRFSAERTGGSVSTLTIQRTQQEDSAVYLCASSLEGLAGAYEQYFGPGTRLTVT.

This clone has just one count. This chain joins TRBV3-1 (or the pseudogene TRBV3-2) and TRBJ2-5; 9 bases are shared with TRBD2. The CDR3 runs to 17 residues. Germline trimming cut 1 base from V and 5 bases from J; bases unmatched to any gene: 11. Germline values: CDR1 LGHDT, CDR2 YNNKEL (reference sequence). The CDR3 reads CASSQAGGSGRGETQYF. The CDR3 nucleotides are TGTGCCAGCAGCCAAGCCGGGGGTAGCGGGAGAGGGGAGACCCAGTACTTC.

CDR3 in DNA: TGTGCCAGCAGTCCTAGCGGGAGAGAGACCCAGTACTTC. It translates to CASSPSGRETQYF. This rearrangement joins TRBV12-3 or TRBV12-4 to TRBJ2-5; 10 bases agree with TRBD2. Trimming took 5 bases from V and 4 from J; bases not matched to a gene: 1. The CDR3 totals 13 residues.

This chain uses TRBV21-1 with TRBJ2-7; TRBD2, the D gene given by the table, was not confirmed from the DNA. TRBV21-1 is termed a pseudogene. The CDR3 is 21 residues long. CDR3 residues: CASSKRVRDSPEESSFYEQYF. The CDR3 DNA reads as TGTGCCAGCAGCAAAAGGGTGCGGGATAGCCCGGAAGAGTCGAGTTTTTACGAGCAGTACTTC.

This clone showed up just a few times. The V and J genes are TRBV5-5 and TRBJ1-1, with 10 bases identical to TRBD1. This CDR3 is built from 15 residues. Germline-derived CDR1 and CDR2 are SGHKS and YYEKEE (reference sequence). The V segment lost 7 bases and the J segment 5 bases; nucleotides outside the gene matches: 11. The CDR3 sequence: CASSPTGQGRTEAFF. The CDR3 DNA is TGTGCCAGCTCACCTACGGGACAGGGGAGAACTGAAGCTTTCTTT. Full variable domain (rest looked up from reference TRBV5-5 and TRBJ1-1): DAGVTQSPTHLIKTRGQQVTLRCSPISGHKSVSWYQQVLGQGPQFIFQYYEKEERGRGNFPDRFSARQFPNYSSELNVNALLLGDSALYLCASSPTGQGRTEAFFGQGTRLTVV.

This chain uses TRBV4-2 with TRBJ2-7; TRBD1 matches 9 bases. V gave up 7 bases and J gave up 5 bases; unmatched junction bases: 9. CDR1 is LGHNA and CDR2 is YNFKEQ in the germline V gene. This CDR3 has 14 amino acids. The CDR3, as DNA: TGTGCCAGCAACCCCGGGACAGGGTTACACGAGCAGTACTTC. It translates to CASNPGTGLHEQYF.